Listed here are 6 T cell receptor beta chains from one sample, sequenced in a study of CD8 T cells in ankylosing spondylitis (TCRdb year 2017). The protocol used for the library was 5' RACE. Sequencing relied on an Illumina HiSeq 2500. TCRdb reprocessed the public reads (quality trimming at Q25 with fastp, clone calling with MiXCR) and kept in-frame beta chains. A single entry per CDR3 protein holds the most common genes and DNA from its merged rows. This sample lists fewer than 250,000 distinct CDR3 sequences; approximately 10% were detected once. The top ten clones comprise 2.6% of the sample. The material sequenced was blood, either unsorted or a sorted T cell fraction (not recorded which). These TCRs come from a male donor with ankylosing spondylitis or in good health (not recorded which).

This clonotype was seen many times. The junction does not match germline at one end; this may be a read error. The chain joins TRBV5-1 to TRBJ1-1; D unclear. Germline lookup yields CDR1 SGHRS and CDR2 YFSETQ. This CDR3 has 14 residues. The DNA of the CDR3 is TGTGCCAGCAGCTTAGCCGGCAGGAACACTGAAGCTTTCTTT. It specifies CASSLAGRNTEAFF.

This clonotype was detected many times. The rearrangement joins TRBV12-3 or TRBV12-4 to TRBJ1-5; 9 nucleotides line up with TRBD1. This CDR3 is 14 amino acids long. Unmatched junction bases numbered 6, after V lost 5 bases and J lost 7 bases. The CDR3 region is CASSLTGGRQPQHF. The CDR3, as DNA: TGTGCCAGCAGTCTTACAGGGGGCCGACAGCCCCAGCATTTT.

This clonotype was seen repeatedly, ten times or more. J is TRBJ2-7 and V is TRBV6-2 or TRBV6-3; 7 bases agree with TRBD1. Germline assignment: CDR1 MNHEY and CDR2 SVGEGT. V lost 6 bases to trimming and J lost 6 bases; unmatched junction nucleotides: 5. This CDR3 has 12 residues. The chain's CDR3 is CASRQTGLEQYF. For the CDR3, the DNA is TGTGCCAGCAGACAGACAGGGCTCGAGCAGTACTTC.

The CDR3 nucleotides read TGTGCCAGCACCCGACGGGTTTTTGAAGCTTTCTTT. Its protein product is CASTRRVFEAFF. The chain employs TRBV7-9 and TRBJ1-1; D is undetermined. The CDR3 spans 12 residues. Deletions cut 7 bases from V and 7 bases from J, with 13 bases between. The V gene's germline CDR1 is SEHNR and CDR2 FQNEAQ (reference sequence).

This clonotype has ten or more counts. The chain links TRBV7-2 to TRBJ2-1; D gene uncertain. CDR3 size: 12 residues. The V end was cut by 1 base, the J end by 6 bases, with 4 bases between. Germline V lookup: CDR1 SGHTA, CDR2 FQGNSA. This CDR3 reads CASSLDVNEQFF. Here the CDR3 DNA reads TGTGCCAGCAGCTTAGATGTCAATGAGCAGTTCTTC.

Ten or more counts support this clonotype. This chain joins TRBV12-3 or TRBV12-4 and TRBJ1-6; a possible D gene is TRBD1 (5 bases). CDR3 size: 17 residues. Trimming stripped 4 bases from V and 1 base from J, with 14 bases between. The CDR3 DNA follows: TGTGCCAGCAGTTCGCAACAGGTTGGGTCCTATAATTCACCCCTCCACTTT. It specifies CASSSQQVGSYNSPLHF.